This record looks at one TCR beta chain sequence and its context. Looked up from germline, CDR1 is LGHDT and CDR2 is YNNKEL (reference sequence). The V segment lost 1 base and the J segment 2 bases; nucleotides outside the gene matches: 11. This CDR3 comprises 18 residues. These data originate in a study of blood T cell repertoires in COVID-19. For the study at large: Collection of acute and convalescent COVID-19 samples took place in the United States, Italy and Spain.

Under the authors' procedure: Reference gene primer amplification in the assay estimated nucleated cell counts. The repertoire was sequenced with immunoSEQ multiplex PCR; TCRdb's copy has only in-frame clones and lacks some. The DNA was the basis for D and trimming; V, J and clone size are from that table. The sample lists about 180,000 clones, approximately 80% occurring once. Material: peripheral blood. The sequence derives from a human donor in a cohort sampled during active COVID-19. This rearrangement joins TRBV3-1 (or the pseudogene TRBV3-2) to TRBJ2-5; 9 bases line up with TRBD1. The CDR3 loop reads CASSQARGQGREQETQYF. As DNA, the CDR3 is TGTGCCAGCAGCCAAGCGCGAGGACAGGGGAGGGAGCAAGAGACCCAGTACTTC.